The clone carrying this T cell receptor beta chain has only a few counts. Its target is not known. Healthy bone marrow donors made up the donors. PCR involved 60 Vbeta and 13 Jbeta primers. Repertoires were generated with immunoSEQ multiplex PCR, while TCRdb's copy carries only in-frame clones and drops some. The repertoire holds under 100,000 clones, with roughly 9.1% as singletons. With 4 bases removed from V and 0 bases from J, the gap between germline ends came to 10 bases. Germline CDR1 and CDR2: SEHNR and FQNEAQ (reference sequence). The CDR3 loop spans 15 amino acids. This record belongs to a study of cytomegalovirus exposure and HLA in healthy donors. The study's findings and limits: By a later analysis, the bulk of CMV-associated TCR beta chains appeared HLA-restricted. Earlier analysis looked at TCR beta V segments, and most were productive about 90% or about 30% of the time.

V and J are TRBV7-9 and TRBJ2-4; D not certain. The sample taken for sequencing was PBMCs. The sequence derives from a man in his 60s in good health and CMV-seropositive. CDR3 sequence (DNA): TGTGCCAGCAGCTCCGAGGCGCTAGCCAAAAACATTCAGTACTTC. Encoded protein: CASSSEALAKNIQYF.